These 21 T cell receptor beta chains originate from one sample sequenced in a study of OX40 agonist ivuxolimab in advanced cancers. Repertoires were generated with immunoSEQ multiplex PCR, while TCRdb's copy carries only in-frame clones and drops some. In the table there are about 46,000 clones, 89% of which are singletons. This material consisted of CD4+ or CD8+ T cells sorted from blood, taken in a trial of the OX40 agonist ivuxolimab. These receptors were obtained from an adult with an advanced solid tumor such as melanoma, head and neck, liver or kidney cancer.

The V and J genes are TRBV28 and TRBJ2-7; TRBD1 agrees at 7 bases. Trimming cost V 4 bases and J 2 bases; bases outside gene matches: 5. The CDR3 is 14 amino acids. Germline values: CDR1 MDHEN, CDR2 SYDVKM. The CDR3 DNA reads TGTGCCAGCAGTTCCCGGGACAGCACCTACGAGCAGTACTTC. It translates to CASSSRDSTYEQYF.

The gene calls are TRBV19 and TRBJ2-1, with 9 nucleotides matching TRBD2. Unmatched junction bases numbered 13, after V lost 9 bases and J lost 4 bases. The CDR3 runs 16 residues. CDR1 and CDR2 from the germline V gene are LNHDA and SQIVND (reference sequence). As DNA, the CDR3 is TGTGCCAGCAAGTTACAAGCGGGGGGCCTTTACAATGAGCAGTTCTTC. Protein sequence: CASKLQAGGLYNEQFF.

This chain links TRBV6-6 with TRBJ2-5; D remains ambiguous. The ends were cut back, 2 bases at V and 4 bases at J, with 5 bases in the middle. Looked up from germline, CDR1 is MNHNY and CDR2 is SVGAGI (reference sequence). The CDR3 has 12 residues. CDR3: CASSYPGETQYF. CDR3 nucleotides: TGTGCCAGCAGTTACCCAGGAGAGACCCAGTACTTC.

The chain links TRBV6-6 to TRBJ2-1, with a tentative D call TRBD1 (6 bases). CDR1 is MNHNY and CDR2 is SVGAGI in the germline V gene (reference sequence). The CDR3 spans 15 residues. Trimming stripped 6 bases from V and 6 bases from J, with 18 bases between. The CDR3 loop is CASSPAADSLNEQFF. As DNA, the CDR3 is TGTGCCAGCAGCCCGGCTGCGGACAGCCTCAATGAGCAGTTCTTC.

The J gene is TRBJ1-1, the V gene TRBV4-3; D is ambiguous. Germline assignment: CDR1 LGHNA and CDR2 YSLEER. The CDR3 has 14 residues. V was pared by 1 base and J by 3 bases, with 9 bases between. The CDR3 reads CASSQGQSDTEAFF. CDR3 DNA sequence: TGCGCCAGCAGCCAAGGCCAGTCGGACACTGAAGCTTTCTTT.

This rearrangement joins TRBV19 to TRBJ2-3, with D unresolved. CDR1 LNHDA and CDR2 SQIVND come from the germline V gene (reference sequence). The V gene lost 5 bases and the J gene lost 1 base, with 7 bases spanning the gap. The CDR3 extends over 13 amino acids. CDR3 region: CASSYSRTDTQYF. CDR3 sequence (DNA): TGTGCCAGTAGTTATTCCCGCACAGATACGCAGTATTTT.

The chain links TRBV4-1 to TRBJ1-3; the D gene is possibly TRBD1 (5 bases). Trimming stripped 0 bases from V and 4 bases from J, with 16 bases between. The CDR3 consists of 17 residues. The germline V gene encodes CDR1 MGHRA and CDR2 YSYEKL. In nucleotides, the CDR3 is TGCGCCAGCAGCCAAGATAGGACGTGGGGCCCAGGAAACACCATATATTTT. The encoded protein is CASSQDRTWGPGNTIYF.

V and J are TRBV29-1 and TRBJ2-7; D possibly matches TRBD1 or TRBD2 (5 bases each). CDR3 size: 15 residues. CDR1 is SQVTM and CDR2 is ANQGSEA in the germline V gene. V was cut by 0 bases and J by 3 bases, with 15 bases left in between. CDR3 nucleotide sequence: TGCAGCGTTGAAGATCCGGGGACGGCGGGCTACGAGCAGTACTTC. As protein: CSVEDPGTAGYEQYF.

The DNA for the CDR3 is TGTGCCAGCAGCTCATCCTTGGACAGAGTCCCTTATGGCTACACCTTC. Its protein is CASSSSLDRVPYGYTF. The V call is TRBV7-9, the J call TRBJ1-2; D is possibly TRBD1 (6 bases). CDR1 and CDR2 from the germline V gene are SEHNR and FQNEAQ (reference sequence). Trimming left V 4 bases short and J 5 bases short, with 20 bases between. This CDR3 is built from 16 residues.

The chain joins TRBV11-2 to TRBJ2-5; 10 bases agree with TRBD1. V gave up 1 base and J gave up 4 bases; unmatched junction bases: 0. Germline lookup yields CDR1 SGHAT and CDR2 FQNNGV. The CDR3 consists of 14 residues. Here the CDR3 DNA reads TGTGCCAGCAGCTTAGGGACAGGGGGAGAGACCCAGTACTTC. Translation gives CASSLGTGGETQYF. The whole variable domain, remainder taken from reference TRBV11-2 and TRBJ2-5, is EAGVAQSPRYKIIEKRQSVAFWCNPISGHATLYWYQQILGQGPKLLIQFQNNGVVDDSQLPKDRFSAERLKGVDSTLKIQPAKLEDSAVYLCASSLGTGGETQYFGPGTRLLVL.

This chain connects TRBV9 to TRBJ2-7, with D possibly matching TRBD1 (5 bases). V lost 0 bases, J lost 3 bases, and 13 bases lay in between. Per the germline V gene, CDR1 is SGDLS and CDR2 is YYNGEE. The CDR3 extends over 15 amino acids. CDR3 region: CASSVGWTPFYEQYF. The DNA of the CDR3 is TGTGCCAGCAGCGTAGGGTGGACACCCTTCTACGAGCAGTACTTC.

The rearrangement links TRBV19 to TRBJ2-1; 12 bases are shared with TRBD2. This CDR3 contains 20 residues. The ends lost 6 bases at V and 3 bases at J; junction bases unmatched: 18. Germline V gene lookup returns CDR1 LNHDA and CDR2 SQIVND (reference sequence). CDR3 amino acids: CASSIFLPGASGRDYNEQFF. CDR3 DNA: TGTGCCAGTAGCATATTCCTGCCCGGGGCTAGCGGGAGGGACTACAATGAGCAGTTCTTC.

This rearrangement joins TRBV28 to TRBJ1-5; the match to TRBD1 covers 7 bases. With V trimmed by 5 bases and J by 7 bases, 11 bases remained unmatched. Germline V lookup: CDR1 MDHEN, CDR2 SYDVKM. This CDR3 is 15 amino acids long. The CDR3 here is CASSPKTGSGQPQHF. CDR3 coding DNA: TGTGCCAGCAGTCCCAAGACAGGGTCGGGCCAGCCCCAGCATTTT.

The V call is TRBV2, the J call TRBJ2-7; TRBD2 matches 7 bases. The CDR3 extends over 14 amino acids. V shed 4 bases and J 4 bases; nucleotides not matched to a gene: 7. Germline CDR1 is SNHLY and CDR2 is FYNNEI. The CDR3 is CASSAPSSGYEQYF. CDR3 bases: TGTGCCAGCAGTGCCCCCTCTAGCGGTTACGAGCAGTACTTC.

The J gene is TRBJ2-7, the V gene TRBV28; D unresolved. Germline values: CDR1 MDHEN, CDR2 SYDVKM. Between the trimmed V and J ends, which lost 2 bases and 3 bases, there was a span of 11 bases. The CDR3 totals 14 residues. CDR3 nucleotides: TGTGCCAGCAGTTTACTGGGTGGGTACTACGAGCAGTACTTC. Translated: CASSLLGGYYEQYF.

J is TRBJ1-2 and V is TRBV4-1; 8 nucleotides align to TRBD1. The germline V gene has CDR1 MGHRA and CDR2 YSYEKL. This CDR3 contains 16 residues. The V and J ends lost 0 bases and 5 bases, in that order; junction bases with no gene match: 8. The CDR3 is CASSQDVGQGAYGYTF. Written as DNA, the CDR3 is TGCGCCAGCAGCCAAGATGTTGGGCAGGGGGCTTATGGCTACACCTTC.

This clone is medium-sized in the sample. This rearrangement joins TRBV5-6 to TRBJ1-1, with D hard to call. The germline gives CDR1 SGHDT, CDR2 YYEEEE. This CDR3 is 15 amino acids long. V was pared by 1 base and J by 1 base, with 11 bases between. CDR3 amino acids: CASSLNRAPNTEAFF. The CDR3 DNA reads TGTGCCAGCAGCTTGAATCGGGCCCCGAACACTGAAGCTTTCTTT.

This chain uses TRBV7-8 with TRBJ2-7; D call uncertain. The CDR3 contains 11 residues. The germline V and J ends were trimmed by 4 bases and 5 bases, with 6 bases remaining between them. Germline V gene sequence: CDR1 SGHVS, CDR2 FQNEAQ. CDR3: CASSSSHEQYF. In DNA, the CDR3 is TGTGCCAGCAGCTCTTCCCACGAGCAGTACTTC.

This clone was seen a few times. The chain employs TRBV13 and TRBJ2-5; TRBD2 aligns across 11 bases. The junction had 13 bases not matched to a gene; V was cut back by 5 bases and J by 5 bases. Per germline, CDR1 PRHDT and CDR2 FYEKMQ (reference sequence). The CDR3 is 17 residues long. The CDR3 sequence is CASSRGTSGPSAETQYF. In nucleotides, the CDR3 is TGTGCCAGCAGCCGGGGGACTAGCGGACCTTCCGCGGAGACCCAGTACTTC. The entire variable domain, with the rest obtained from reference TRBV13 and TRBJ2-5, is as follows: AAGVIQSPRHLIKEKRETATLKCYPIPRHDTVYWYQQGPGQDPQFLISFYEKMQSDKGSIPDRFSAQQFSDYHSELNMSSLELGDSALYFCASSRGTSGPSAETQYFGPGTRLLVL.

The chain has TRBV2 and TRBJ2-7; D is perhaps TRBD1 (7 bases). The germline gives CDR1 SNHLY, CDR2 FYNNEI. The CDR3 loop spans 14 amino acids. Trimming took 3 bases from V and 2 from J, leaving 11 bases between them. CDR3 amino acids: CASSDRGVPYEQYF. The CDR3 coding sequence is TGTGCCAGCAGTGACAGGGGGGTCCCCTACGAGCAGTACTTC.

In its sample, this clone was seen once. The gene calls are TRBV13 and TRBJ2-1; possible D gene TRBD1, 7 bases. V dropped 5 bases and J dropped 9 bases, with 20 bases sitting between them. CDR1 is PRHDT, CDR2 FYEKMQ, per germline (reference sequence). The length of the CDR3 is 15 residues. CDR3 coding DNA: TGTGCCAGCAGCCCCGGAGGGGGCGACCAGGGTGAGCAGTTCTTC. Translation gives CASSPGGGDQGEQFF.